These 20 T cell receptor beta chains were all obtained from the same sample, sequenced in a study of shared clonotypes between healthy human individuals. Clones were sequenced by immunoSEQ multiplex PCR, and TCRdb holds only the in-frame ones, with some missing. The data hold some 2 million clones, with about 95% observed a single time. CD45RO-negative cells were positively selected for CCR7, leaving out terminally differentiated effector memory CD45RA+ cells. Sample: naive CD8+ T cells sorted from blood. Receptors were obtained from a man between 18 and 29 years old in good health.

This rearrangement joins TRBV5-1 to TRBJ2-6, with D perhaps matching TRBD2 (6 bases). The V end was cut by 0 bases, the J end by 0 bases, with 10 bases between. Per the germline V gene, CDR1 is SGHRS and CDR2 is YFSETQ. The CDR3 spans 17 residues. CDR3: CASSLEGLISGANVLTF. For the CDR3, the DNA is TGCGCCAGCAGCTTGGAGGGACTGATCTCTGGGGCCAACGTCCTGACTTTC.

The chain uses TRBV6-5 and TRBJ1-1; the D gene is possibly TRBD1 (5 bases). The CDR3 sequence is 12 residues long. The V gene's germline CDR1 is MNHEY and CDR2 SVGAGI. V gave up 6 bases and J gave up 7 bases, with 12 bases separating them. CDR3 loop: CASSPGGIEAFF. DNA of the CDR3: TGTGCCAGCAGCCCGGGGGGGATTGAAGCTTTCTTT.

The chain uses TRBV5-6 and TRBJ1-1; the D is unclear. CDR3 size: 11 residues. Germline loops: CDR1 SGHDT, CDR2 YYEEEE. Trimming stripped 0 bases from V and 8 bases from J, with 5 bases between. CDR3 residues: CASSLAQEAFF. In DNA form, the CDR3 reads TGTGCCAGCAGCTTGGCTCAAGAAGCTTTCTTT.

This clone was picked up one time. The V call is TRBV5-5, the J call TRBJ2-7, with D perhaps matching TRBD1 (5 bases). CDR3 length: 14 amino acids. Germline V lookup: CDR1 SGHKS, CDR2 YYEKEE (reference sequence). V dropped 1 base and J dropped 2 bases, with 10 bases sitting between them. CDR3 sequence: CASSLSTAPYEQYF. The CDR3 bases are TGTGCCAGCAGCTTGTCGACAGCGCCCTACGAGCAGTACTTC.

This clone has just one count. The V call is TRBV15, the J call TRBJ2-7; D is possibly TRBD1 (5 bases). Germline V CDR1 and CDR2: LNHNV, YYDKDF (reference sequence). CDR3 length: 12 residues. The germline V and J ends were trimmed by 8 bases and 6 bases, with 14 bases remaining between them. Here the CDR3 reads CATEDNPGEQYF. CDR3 DNA: TGTGCCACCGAGGACAATCCCGGCGAGCAGTACTTC.

This sequence joins TRBV15 and TRBJ1-1; D gene unclear. The CDR3 is 14 amino acids. Germline CDR1 and CDR2: LNHNV and YYDKDF (reference sequence). V was pared by 6 bases and J by 5 bases, with 16 bases between. CDR3 region: CATRDLLGWTEAFF. The CDR3 DNA reads TGTGCCACCAGAGATCTGTTGGGATGGACTGAAGCTTTCTTT.

The chain links TRBV5-1 to TRBJ2-7, with 7 bases lining up with TRBD2. The CDR3 spans 14 residues. The trim removed 4 bases at V and 6 bases at J, leaving 10 bases unmatched. Germline V gene lookup returns CDR1 SGHRS and CDR2 YFSETQ. The chain's CDR3 is CASSPWGGDSEQYF. The CDR3 DNA follows: TGCGCCAGCAGCCCCTGGGGGGGAGATTCCGAGCAGTACTTC.

This sequence joins TRBV30 and TRBJ2-7; D is ambiguous. The V and J ends lost 1 base and 2 bases respectively, with 12 bases between them. In germline, CDR1 is GTSNPN, CDR2 SVGIG (reference sequence). The CDR3 is made up of 14 amino acids. Here the CDR3 reads CAWSGDPTPYEQYF. For the CDR3, the DNA is TGTGCCTGGAGTGGGGATCCCACCCCCTACGAGCAGTACTTC.

The chain carries TRBV27 and TRBJ1-5, with TRBD1 matching 8 bases. V lost 3 bases and J lost 3; bases outside the gene matches: 10. Germline V lookup: CDR1 MNHEY, CDR2 SMNVEV (reference sequence). This CDR3 region has 17 residues. The CDR3 bases are TGTGCCAGCAGTTTTACCGCCGACAGGGGCGCCAATCAGCCCCAGCATTTT. It translates to CASSFTADRGANQPQHF.

The rearrangement uses TRBV7-2 and TRBJ2-5, with TRBD1 matching over 8 bases. The CDR3 is made up of 15 amino acids. Germline CDR1 is SGHTA and CDR2 is FQGNSA. With 3 bases clipped from V and 0 bases from J, the junction kept 3 bases outside the gene matches. The CDR3 DNA sequence: TGTGCCAGCAGCTTCCGGGACAGGTACCAAGAGACCCAGTACTTC. This translates into CASSFRDRYQETQYF.

The chain employs TRBV11-2 and TRBJ2-5, with D uncertain. Germline assignment: CDR1 SGHAT and CDR2 FQNNGV. Trimming took off 1 base at V and 1 base at J, with 10 bases between the two ends. The CDR3 contains 15 residues. CDR3 region: CASSLGAGFQETQYF. DNA of the CDR3: TGTGCCAGCAGCTTAGGGGCAGGTTTCCAAGAGACCCAGTACTTC.

Remarks on this clone: The sample contains more than one DNA sequence encoding this CDR3. The DNA of the CDR3 is TGTGCCAGCAGTCCGCGCCAATACAATGAGCAGTTCTTC. It yields the protein CASSPRQYNEQFF. The chain carries TRBV6-5 and TRBJ2-1; D gene uncertain. The germline V gene has CDR1 MNHEY and CDR2 SVGAGI. This CDR3 has 13 residues. V lost 5 bases to trimming and J lost 4 bases, with 9 bases between them.

Points on this clone: This sample includes further DNA sequences coding for the same CDR3. The chain combines TRBV9 with TRBJ2-5; D is unresolved. The V end was cut by 0 bases, the J end by 4 bases, with 4 bases between. The CDR3 runs to 12 residues. Germline CDR1 reads SGDLS; CDR2 reads YYNGEE. The CDR3 region is CASSVGGETQYF. CDR3 nucleotides: TGTGCCAGCAGCGTAGGCGGAGAGACCCAGTACTTC.

V usage is TRBV28 and J usage is TRBJ1-3, with 9 bases identical to TRBD1. The germline V gene encodes CDR1 MDHEN and CDR2 SYDVKM. J lost 4 bases, V lost 6 bases, and 10 bases had no gene match. The CDR3 length is 16 residues. CDR3: CASSPTGGAWGNTIYF. The CDR3 region has the DNA TGTGCCAGCAGCCCTACAGGGGGCGCGTGGGGAAACACCATATATTTT.

The chain combines TRBV25-1 with TRBJ2-7; no firm D call. With 5 bases removed from V and 8 bases from J, the gap between germline ends came to 7 bases. Germline V lookup: CDR1 MGHDK, CDR2 SYGVNS. The CDR3 spans 10 residues. The CDR3 region has the DNA TGTGCCAGCAGTCCCCCCAAGCAGTACTTC. It is translated as CASSPPKQYF.

J is TRBJ1-1 and V is TRBV4-1; D is undetermined. Germline values: CDR1 MGHRA, CDR2 YSYEKL. The CDR3 has 15 amino acids. V was cut by 5 bases and J by 0 bases, with 13 bases left in between. CDR3 sequence (DNA): TGCGCCAGCAGCTCGCCGGGGAGTATGAACACTGAAGCTTTCTTT. Encoded protein: CASSSPGSMNTEAFF.

The genes are TRBV10-1 and TRBJ1-2; tentatively, D is TRBD1 (6 bases). This CDR3 is 13 amino acids long. Between the trimmed V and J ends, which lost 6 bases and 4 bases, there was a span of 12 bases. Germline lookup yields CDR1 WNHNN and CDR2 SYGVQD (reference sequence). The chain's CDR3 is CASRVDSLYGYTF. Here the CDR3 DNA reads TGCGCCAGCAGGGTGGACAGTCTCTATGGCTACACCTTC.

This clone was seen once. The chain uses TRBV6-1 and TRBJ2-3; D unresolved. The CDR3 covers 12 residues. Trimming left V 7 bases short and J 8 bases short, with 13 bases between. Per the germline V gene, CDR1 is MNHNS and CDR2 is SASEGT. CDR3 coding DNA: TGTGCCAGCACTGCCCCCTGGGGTACGCAGTATTTT. Translated, it gives CASTAPWGTQYF.

The chain has TRBV27 and TRBJ1-5; TRBD1 matches 8 bases. The CDR3 extends over 15 amino acids. Germline V gene sequence: CDR1 MNHEY, CDR2 SMNVEV (reference sequence). J was trimmed by 8 bases and V by 5 bases; bases with no gene match: 11. For the CDR3, the DNA is TGTGCCAGCAGTACACCCGACAGGGGTTCGGAGCCCCAGCATTTT. Encoded protein: CASSTPDRGSEPQHF.

This chain uses TRBV10-2 with TRBJ2-5; the match to TRBD2 covers 8 bases. The germline gives CDR1 WSHSY, CDR2 SAAADI. This CDR3 region has 15 residues. The J segment lost 5 bases and the V segment lost 3 bases, leaving 8 bases of the junction unmatched. CDR3 amino acids: CASSDPGLGGETQYF. CDR3 in DNA: TGCGCCAGCAGTGACCCGGGACTAGGAGGGGAGACCCAGTACTTC.